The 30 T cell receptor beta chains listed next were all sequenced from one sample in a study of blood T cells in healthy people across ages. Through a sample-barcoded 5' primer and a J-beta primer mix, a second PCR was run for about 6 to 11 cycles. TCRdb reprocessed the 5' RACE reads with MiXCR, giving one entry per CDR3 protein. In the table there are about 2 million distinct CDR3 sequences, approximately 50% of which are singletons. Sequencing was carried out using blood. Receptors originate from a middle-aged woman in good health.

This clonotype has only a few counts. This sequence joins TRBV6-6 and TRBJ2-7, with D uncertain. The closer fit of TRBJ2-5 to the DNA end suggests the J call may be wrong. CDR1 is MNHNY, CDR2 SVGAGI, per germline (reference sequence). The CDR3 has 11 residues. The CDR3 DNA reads TGTGCCAGTCGGGTTAGGGAGACCCAGTACTTC. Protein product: CASRVRETQYF.

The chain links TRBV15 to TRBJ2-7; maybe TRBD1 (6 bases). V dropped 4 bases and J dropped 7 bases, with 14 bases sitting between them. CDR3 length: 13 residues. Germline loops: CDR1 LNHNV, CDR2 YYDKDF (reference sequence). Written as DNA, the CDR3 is TGTGCCACCAGCATAGATCTTAGGGGGGAGCAGTACTTC. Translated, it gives CATSIDLRGEQYF.

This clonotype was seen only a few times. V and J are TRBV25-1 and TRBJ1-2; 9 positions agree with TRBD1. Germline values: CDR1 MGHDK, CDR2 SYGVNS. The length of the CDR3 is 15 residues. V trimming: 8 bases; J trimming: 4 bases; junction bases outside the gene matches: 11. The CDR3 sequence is CASGPGQGIGYGYTF. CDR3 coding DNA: TGTGCCAGCGGGCCGGGACAGGGCATTGGCTATGGCTACACCTTC.

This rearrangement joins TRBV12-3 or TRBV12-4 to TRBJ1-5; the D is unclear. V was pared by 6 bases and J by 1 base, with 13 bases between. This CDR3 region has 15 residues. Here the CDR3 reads CASSYIGGSNQPQHF. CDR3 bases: TGTGCCAGCAGCTACATCGGTGGAAGCAATCAGCCCCAGCATTTT.

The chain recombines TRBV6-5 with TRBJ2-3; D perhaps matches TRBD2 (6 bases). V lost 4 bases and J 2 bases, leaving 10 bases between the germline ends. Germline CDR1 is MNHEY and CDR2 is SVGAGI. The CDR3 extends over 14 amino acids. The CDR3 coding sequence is TGTGCCAGCAGTTCTCGGGACTTCACAGATACGCAGTATTTT. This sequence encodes CASSSRDFTDTQYF.

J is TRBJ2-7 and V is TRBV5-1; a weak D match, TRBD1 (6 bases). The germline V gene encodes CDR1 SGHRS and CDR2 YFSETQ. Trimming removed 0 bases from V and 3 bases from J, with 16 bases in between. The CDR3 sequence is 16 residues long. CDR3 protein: CASSLALSTGDYEQYF. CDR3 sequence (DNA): TGCGCCAGCAGCTTGGCTCTTTCGACAGGAGACTACGAGCAGTACTTC.

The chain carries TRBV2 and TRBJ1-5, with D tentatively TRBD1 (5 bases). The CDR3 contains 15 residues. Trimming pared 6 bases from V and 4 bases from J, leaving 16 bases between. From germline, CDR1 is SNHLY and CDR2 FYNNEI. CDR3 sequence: CASSGRGGRNQPQHF. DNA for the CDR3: TGTGCCAGCAGCGGGAGGGGAGGCAGGAATCAGCCCCAGCATTTT.

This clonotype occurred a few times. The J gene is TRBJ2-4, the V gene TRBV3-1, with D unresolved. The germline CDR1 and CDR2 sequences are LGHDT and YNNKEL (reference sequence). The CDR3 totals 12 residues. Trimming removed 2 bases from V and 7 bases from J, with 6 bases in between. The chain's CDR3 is CASSQSRNIQYF. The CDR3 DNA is TGTGCCAGCAGCCAAAGTCGCAACATTCAGTACTTC.

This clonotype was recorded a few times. CDR3 region: CASSLAVEDNEQFF. CDR3 coding DNA: TGTGCCAGCAGCTTAGCGGTAGAAGACAATGAGCAGTTCTTC. The chain combines TRBV7-6 with TRBJ2-1; no reliable D call. Deletions cut 0 bases from V and 5 bases from J, with 8 bases between. The CDR3 extends over 14 amino acids. Germline V gene data show CDR1 as SGHVS and CDR2 as FNYEAQ.

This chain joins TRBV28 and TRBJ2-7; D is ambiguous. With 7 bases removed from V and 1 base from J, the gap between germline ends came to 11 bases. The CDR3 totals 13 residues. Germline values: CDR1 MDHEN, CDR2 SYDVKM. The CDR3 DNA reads TGTGCCAGCACCCCCGTGGGATCCTACGAGCAGTACTTC. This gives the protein CASTPVGSYEQYF.

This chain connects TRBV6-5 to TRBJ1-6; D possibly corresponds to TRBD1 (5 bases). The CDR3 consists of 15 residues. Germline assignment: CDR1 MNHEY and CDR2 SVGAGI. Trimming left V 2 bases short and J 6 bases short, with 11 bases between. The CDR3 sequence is CASSYVGAGNSPLHF. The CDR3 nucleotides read TGTGCCAGCAGTTACGTAGGGGCCGGTAATTCACCCCTCCACTTT.

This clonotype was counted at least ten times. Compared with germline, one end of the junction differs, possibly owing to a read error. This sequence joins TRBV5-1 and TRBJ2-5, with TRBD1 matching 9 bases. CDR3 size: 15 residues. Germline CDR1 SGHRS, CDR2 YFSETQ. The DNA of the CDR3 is TGTGCCAGCAGTCCGCGGACAGGGGAGGGGGAGACCCAGTACTTC. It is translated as CASSPRTGEGETQYF.

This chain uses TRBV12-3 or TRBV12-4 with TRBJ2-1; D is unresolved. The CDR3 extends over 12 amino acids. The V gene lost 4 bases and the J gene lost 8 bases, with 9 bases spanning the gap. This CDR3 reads CASSSSVYEQFF. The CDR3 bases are TGTGCCAGCAGTTCCTCGGTGTATGAGCAGTTCTTC.

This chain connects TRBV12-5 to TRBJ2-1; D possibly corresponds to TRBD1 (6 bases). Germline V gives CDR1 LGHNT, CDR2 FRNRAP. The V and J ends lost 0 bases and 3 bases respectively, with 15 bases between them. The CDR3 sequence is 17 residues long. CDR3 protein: CASGLVLGKGVYNEQFF. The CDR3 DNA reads TGTGCTAGTGGTTTGGTACTCGGGAAGGGGGTCTACAATGAGCAGTTCTTC. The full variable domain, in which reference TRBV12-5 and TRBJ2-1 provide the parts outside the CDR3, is DARVTQTPRHKVTEMGQEVTMRCQPILGHNTVFWYRQTMMQGLELLAYFRNRAPLDDSGMPKDRFSAEMPDATLATLKIQPSEPRDSAVYFCASGLVLGKGVYNEQFFGPGTRLTVL.

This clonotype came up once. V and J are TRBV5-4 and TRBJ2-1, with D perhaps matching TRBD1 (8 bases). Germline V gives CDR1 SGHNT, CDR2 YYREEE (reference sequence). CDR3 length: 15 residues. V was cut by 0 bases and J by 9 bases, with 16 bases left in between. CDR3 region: CASSLVGQGGGEQFF. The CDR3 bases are TGTGCCAGCAGCTTGGTAGGACAGGGAGGGGGTGAGCAGTTCTTC.

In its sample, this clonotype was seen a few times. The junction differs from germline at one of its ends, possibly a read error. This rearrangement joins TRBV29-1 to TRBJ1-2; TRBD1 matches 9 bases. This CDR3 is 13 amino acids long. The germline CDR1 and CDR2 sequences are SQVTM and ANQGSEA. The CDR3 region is CSGETGGNYGYTF. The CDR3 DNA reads TGCAGCGGTGAGACAGGGGGTAACTACGGCTACACCTTC.

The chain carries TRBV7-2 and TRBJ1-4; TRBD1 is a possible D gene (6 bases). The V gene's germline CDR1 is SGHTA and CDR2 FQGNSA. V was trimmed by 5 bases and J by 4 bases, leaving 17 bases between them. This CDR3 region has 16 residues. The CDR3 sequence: CASSALSTGYNEKLFF. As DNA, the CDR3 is TGTGCCAGCAGCGCCCTCTCGACAGGCTATAATGAAAAACTGTTTTTT.

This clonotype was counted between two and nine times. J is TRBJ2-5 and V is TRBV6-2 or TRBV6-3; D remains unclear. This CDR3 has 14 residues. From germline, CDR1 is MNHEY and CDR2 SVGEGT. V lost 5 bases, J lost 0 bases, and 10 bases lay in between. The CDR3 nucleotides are TGTGCCAGCAGTACTACAGACTACCAAGAGACCCAGTACTTC. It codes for CASSTTDYQETQYF.

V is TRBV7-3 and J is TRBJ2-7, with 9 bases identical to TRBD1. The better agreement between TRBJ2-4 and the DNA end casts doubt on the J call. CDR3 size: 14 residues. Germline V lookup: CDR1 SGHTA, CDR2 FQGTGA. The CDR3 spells CASSPSTGGSIQYF. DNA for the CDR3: TGTGCCAGCAGCCCTTCGACAGGGGGGAGCATTCAGTACTTC.

CDR3 bases: TGCAGTGCAACCGAACCCGGCAGGGGGTCCACTGAAGCTTTCTTT. Its protein is CSATEPGRGSTEAFF. The chain recombines TRBV20-1 with TRBJ1-1; 7 positions match TRBD1. The CDR3 is 15 amino acids. In germline, CDR1 is DFQATT, CDR2 SNEGSKA (reference sequence). The ends lost 6 bases at V and 4 bases at J; junction bases unmatched: 14.

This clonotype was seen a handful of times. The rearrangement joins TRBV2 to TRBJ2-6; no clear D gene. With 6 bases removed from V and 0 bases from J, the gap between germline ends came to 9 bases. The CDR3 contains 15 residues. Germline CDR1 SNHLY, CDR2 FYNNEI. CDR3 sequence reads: CASSVIDSGANVLTF. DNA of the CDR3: TGTGCCAGCAGCGTCATCGACTCTGGGGCCAACGTCCTGACTTTC.

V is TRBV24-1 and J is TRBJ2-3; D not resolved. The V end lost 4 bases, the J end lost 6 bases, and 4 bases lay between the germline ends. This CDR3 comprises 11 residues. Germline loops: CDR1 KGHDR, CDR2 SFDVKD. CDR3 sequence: CATSEWDTQYF. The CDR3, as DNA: TGTGCCACCAGTGAGTGGGATACGCAGTATTTT.

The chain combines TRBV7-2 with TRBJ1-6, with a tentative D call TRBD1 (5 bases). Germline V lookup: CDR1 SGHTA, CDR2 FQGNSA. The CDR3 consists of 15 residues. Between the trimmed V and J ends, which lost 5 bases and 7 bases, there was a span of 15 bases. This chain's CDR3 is CASSTSGDRNSPLHF. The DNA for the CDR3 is TGTGCCAGCAGCACGTCGGGGGATAGGAATTCACCCCTCCACTTT. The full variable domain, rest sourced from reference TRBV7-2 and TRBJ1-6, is GAGVSQSPSNKVTEKGKDVELRCDPISGHTALYWYRQSLGQGLEFLIYFQGNSAPDKSGLPSDRFSAERTGGSVSTLTIQRTQQEDSAVYLCASSTSGDRNSPLHFGNGTRLTVT.

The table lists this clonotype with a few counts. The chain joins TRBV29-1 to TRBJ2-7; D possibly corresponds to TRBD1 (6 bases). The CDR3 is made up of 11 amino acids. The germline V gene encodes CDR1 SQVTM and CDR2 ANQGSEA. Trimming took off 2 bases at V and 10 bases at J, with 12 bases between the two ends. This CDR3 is CSVELGQSQYF. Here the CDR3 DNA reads TGCAGCGTTGAACTCGGACAGAGTCAGTACTTC.

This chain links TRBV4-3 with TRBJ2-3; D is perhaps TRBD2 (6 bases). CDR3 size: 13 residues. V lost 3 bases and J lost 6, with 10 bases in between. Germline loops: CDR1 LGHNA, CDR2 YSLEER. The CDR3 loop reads CASSHRLVDTQYF. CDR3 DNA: TGCGCCAGCAGCCATAGACTAGTGGATACGCAGTATTTT.

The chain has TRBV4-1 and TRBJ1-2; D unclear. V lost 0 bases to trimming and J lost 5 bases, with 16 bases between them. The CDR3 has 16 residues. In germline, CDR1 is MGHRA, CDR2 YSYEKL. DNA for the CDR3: TGCGCCAGCAGCCAAGAGGGCGCGAGGCATAGATATGGCTACACCTTC. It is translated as CASSQEGARHRYGYTF.

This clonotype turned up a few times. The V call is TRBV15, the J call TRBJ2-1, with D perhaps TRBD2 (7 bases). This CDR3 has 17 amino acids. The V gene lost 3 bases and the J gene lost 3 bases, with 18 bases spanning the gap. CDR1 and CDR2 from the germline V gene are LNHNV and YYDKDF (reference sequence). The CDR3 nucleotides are TGTGCCACCAGCAGGGGCCGGGGGGCGGGGGTCTACAATGAGCAGTTCTTC. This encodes CATSRGRGAGVYNEQFF.

CDR3 amino acids: CASSLAPRGNSPLHF. The DNA for the CDR3 is TGTGCCAGCAGCTTGGCCCCCCGGGGTAATTCACCCCTCCACTTT. V and J are TRBV5-4 and TRBJ1-6; no firm D call. The V end lost 0 bases, the J end lost 6 bases, and 10 bases lay between the germline ends. The CDR3 is 15 residues long. Germline V gene lookup returns CDR1 SGHNT and CDR2 YYREEE (reference sequence).

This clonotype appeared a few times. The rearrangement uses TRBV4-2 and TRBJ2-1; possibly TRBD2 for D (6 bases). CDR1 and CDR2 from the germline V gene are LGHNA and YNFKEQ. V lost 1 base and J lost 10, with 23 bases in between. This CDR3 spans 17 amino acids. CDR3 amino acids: CASSQAAGTDRTYEQFF. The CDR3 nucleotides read TGTGCCAGCAGCCAAGCGGCCGGGACTGATAGGACCTACGAGCAGTTCTTC.

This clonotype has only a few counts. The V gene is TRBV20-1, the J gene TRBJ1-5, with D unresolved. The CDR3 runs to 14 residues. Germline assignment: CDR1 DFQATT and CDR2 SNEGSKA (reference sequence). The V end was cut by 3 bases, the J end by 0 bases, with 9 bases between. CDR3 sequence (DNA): TGCAGTGCTAGTTGGACCCATAGCAATCAGCCCCAGCATTTT. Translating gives CSASWTHSNQPQHF.